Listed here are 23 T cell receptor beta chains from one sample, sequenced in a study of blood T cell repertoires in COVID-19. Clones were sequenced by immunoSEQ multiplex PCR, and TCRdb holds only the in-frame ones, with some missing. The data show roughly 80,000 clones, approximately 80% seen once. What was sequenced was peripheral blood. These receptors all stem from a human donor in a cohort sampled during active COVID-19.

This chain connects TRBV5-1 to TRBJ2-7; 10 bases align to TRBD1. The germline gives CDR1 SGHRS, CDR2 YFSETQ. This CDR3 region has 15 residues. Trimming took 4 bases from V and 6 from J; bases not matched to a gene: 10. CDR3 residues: CASSIVGQGWAEQYF. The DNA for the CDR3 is TGCGCCAGCAGCATTGTGGGACAGGGGTGGGCCGAGCAGTACTTC.

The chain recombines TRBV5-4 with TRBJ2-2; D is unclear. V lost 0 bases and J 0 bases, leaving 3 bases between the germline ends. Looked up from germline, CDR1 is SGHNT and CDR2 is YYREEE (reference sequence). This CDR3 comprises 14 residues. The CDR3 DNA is TGTGCCAGCAGCTTGGCCGCGAACACCGGGGAGCTGTTTTTT. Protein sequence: CASSLAANTGELFF.

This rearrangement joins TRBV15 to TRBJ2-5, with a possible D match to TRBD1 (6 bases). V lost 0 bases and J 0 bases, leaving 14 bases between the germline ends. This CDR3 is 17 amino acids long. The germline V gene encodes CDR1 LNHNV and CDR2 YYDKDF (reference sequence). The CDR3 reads CATSRDRMAGDQETQYF. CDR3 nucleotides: TGTGCCACCAGCAGAGATAGAATGGCAGGGGACCAAGAGACCCAGTACTTC. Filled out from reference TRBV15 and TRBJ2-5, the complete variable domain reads DAMVIQNPRYQVTQFGKPVTLSCSQTLNHNVMYWYQQKSSQAPKLLFHYYDKDFNNEADTPDNFQSRRPNTSFCFLDIRSPGLGDTAMYLCATSRDRMAGDQETQYFGPGTRLLVL.

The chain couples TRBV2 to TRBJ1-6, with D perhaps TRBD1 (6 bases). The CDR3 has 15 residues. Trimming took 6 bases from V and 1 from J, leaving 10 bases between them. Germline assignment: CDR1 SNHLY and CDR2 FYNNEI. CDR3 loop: CASRSQGSYNSPLHF. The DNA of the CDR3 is TGTGCCAGCAGATCCCAGGGGTCCTATAATTCACCCCTCCACTTT.

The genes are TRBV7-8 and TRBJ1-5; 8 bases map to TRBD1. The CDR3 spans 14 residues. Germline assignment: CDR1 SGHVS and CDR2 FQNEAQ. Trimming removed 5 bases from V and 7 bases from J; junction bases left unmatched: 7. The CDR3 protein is CASSTQGDKQPQHF. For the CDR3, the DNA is TGTGCCAGCAGCACACAGGGGGATAAACAGCCCCAGCATTTT.

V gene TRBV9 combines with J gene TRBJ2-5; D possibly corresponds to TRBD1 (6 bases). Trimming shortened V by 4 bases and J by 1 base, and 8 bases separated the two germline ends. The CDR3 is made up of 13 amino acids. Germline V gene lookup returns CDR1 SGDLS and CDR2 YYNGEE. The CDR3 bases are TGTGCCAGCAGCCCAGGGGCCCAAGAGACCCAGTACTTC. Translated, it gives CASSPGAQETQYF.

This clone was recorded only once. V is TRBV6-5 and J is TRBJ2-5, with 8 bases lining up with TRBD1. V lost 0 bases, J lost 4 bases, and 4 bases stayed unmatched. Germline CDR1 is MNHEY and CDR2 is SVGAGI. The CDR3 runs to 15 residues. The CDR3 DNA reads TGTGCCAGCAGTTACTCGCGAACAGGGGGAGAGACCCAGTACTTC. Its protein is CASSYSRTGGETQYF.

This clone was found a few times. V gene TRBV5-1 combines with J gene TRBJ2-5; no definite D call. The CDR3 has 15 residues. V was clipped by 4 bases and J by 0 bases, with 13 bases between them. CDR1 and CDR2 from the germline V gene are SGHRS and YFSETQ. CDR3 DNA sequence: TGCGCCAGCAGCCTCGCAGGATCCCACCAAGAGACCCAGTACTTC. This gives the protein CASSLAGSHQETQYF.

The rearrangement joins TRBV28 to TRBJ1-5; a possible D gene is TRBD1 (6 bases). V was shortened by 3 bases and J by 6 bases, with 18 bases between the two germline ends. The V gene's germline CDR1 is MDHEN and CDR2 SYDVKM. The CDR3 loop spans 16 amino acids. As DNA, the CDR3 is TGTGCCAGCAGTTTCCTTGAACAGGGCGGGAGTCAGCCCCAGCATTTT. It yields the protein CASSFLEQGGSQPQHF.

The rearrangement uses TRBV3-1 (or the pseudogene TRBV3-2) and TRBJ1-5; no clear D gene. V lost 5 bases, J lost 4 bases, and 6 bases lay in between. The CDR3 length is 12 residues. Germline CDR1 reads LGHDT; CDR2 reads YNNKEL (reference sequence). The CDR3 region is CASSLANQPQHF. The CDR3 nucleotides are TGTGCCAGCAGCTTGGCTAATCAGCCCCAGCATTTT.

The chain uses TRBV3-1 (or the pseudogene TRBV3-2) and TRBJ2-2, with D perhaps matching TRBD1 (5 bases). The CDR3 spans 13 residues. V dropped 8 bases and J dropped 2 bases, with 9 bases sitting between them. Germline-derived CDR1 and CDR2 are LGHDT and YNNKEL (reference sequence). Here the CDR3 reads CASVDTNTGELFF. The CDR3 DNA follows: TGTGCCAGCGTGGACACCAACACCGGGGAGCTGTTTTTT.

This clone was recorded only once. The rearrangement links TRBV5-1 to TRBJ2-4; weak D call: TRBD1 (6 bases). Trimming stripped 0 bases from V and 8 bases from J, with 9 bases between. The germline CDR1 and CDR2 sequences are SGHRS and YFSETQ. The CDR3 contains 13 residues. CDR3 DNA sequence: TGCGCCAGCAGCTTGGACAGGGTGGACATTCAGTACTTC. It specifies CASSLDRVDIQYF.

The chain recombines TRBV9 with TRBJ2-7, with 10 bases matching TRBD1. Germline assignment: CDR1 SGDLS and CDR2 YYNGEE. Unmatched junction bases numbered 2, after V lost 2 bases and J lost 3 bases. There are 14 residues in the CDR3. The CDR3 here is CASSVGQGLYEQYF. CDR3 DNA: TGTGCCAGCAGCGTGGGACAGGGGCTCTACGAGCAGTACTTC.

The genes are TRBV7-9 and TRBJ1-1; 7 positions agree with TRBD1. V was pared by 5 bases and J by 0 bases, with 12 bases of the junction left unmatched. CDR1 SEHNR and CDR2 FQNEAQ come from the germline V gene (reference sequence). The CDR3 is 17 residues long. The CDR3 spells CASSPTLGTVMNTEAFF. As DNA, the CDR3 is TGTGCCAGCAGCCCGACCCTCGGGACAGTCATGAACACTGAAGCTTTCTTT. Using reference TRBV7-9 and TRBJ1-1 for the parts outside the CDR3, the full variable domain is DTGVSQNPRHKITKRGQNVTFRCDPISEHNRLYWYRQTLGQGPEFLTYFQNEAQLEKSRLLSDRFSAERPKGSFSTLEIQRTEQGDSAMYLCASSPTLGTVMNTEAFFGQGTRLTVV.

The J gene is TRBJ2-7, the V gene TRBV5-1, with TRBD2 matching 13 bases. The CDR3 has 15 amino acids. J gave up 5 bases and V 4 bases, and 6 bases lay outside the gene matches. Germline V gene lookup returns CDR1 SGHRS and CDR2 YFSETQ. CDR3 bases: TGCGCCAGCAGCCCGGGGACTAGCGGGGTCCACGAGCAGTACTTC. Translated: CASSPGTSGVHEQYF.

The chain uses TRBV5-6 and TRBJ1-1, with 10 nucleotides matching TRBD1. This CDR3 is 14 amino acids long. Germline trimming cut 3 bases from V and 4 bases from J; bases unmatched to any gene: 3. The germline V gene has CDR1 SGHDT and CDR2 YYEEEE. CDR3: CASSSDRGFTEAFF. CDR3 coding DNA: TGTGCCAGCAGCTCGGACAGGGGGTTCACTGAAGCTTTCTTT. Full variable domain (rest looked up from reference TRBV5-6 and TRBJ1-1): DAGVTQSPTHLIKTRGQQVTLRCSPKSGHDTVSWYQQALGQGPQFIFQYYEEEERQRGNFPDRFSGHQFPNYSSELNVNALLLGDSALYLCASSSDRGFTEAFFGQGTRLTVV.

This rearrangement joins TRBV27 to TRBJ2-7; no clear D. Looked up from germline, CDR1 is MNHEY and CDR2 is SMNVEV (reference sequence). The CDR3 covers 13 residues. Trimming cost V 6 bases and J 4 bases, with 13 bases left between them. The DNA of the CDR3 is TGTGCCAGCAGCCACTCCTCCCCATACGAGCAGTACTTC. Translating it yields CASSHSSPYEQYF.

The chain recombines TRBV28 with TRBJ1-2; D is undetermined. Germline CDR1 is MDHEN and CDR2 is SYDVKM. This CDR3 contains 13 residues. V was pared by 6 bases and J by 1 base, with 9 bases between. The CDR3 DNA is TGTGCCAGCAGGGTGGTCGGTAACTATGGCTACACCTTC. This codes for CASRVVGNYGYTF.

DNA for the CDR3: TGCGCCAGCAGCTCGGGCGGGGGAAGGTATGGCTACACCTTC. This gives the protein CASSSGGGRYGYTF. The J gene is TRBJ1-2, the V gene TRBV5-1, with a tentative D call TRBD1 (5 bases). Germline-derived CDR1 and CDR2 are SGHRS and YFSETQ. The CDR3 runs 14 residues. The germline V and J ends were trimmed by 3 bases and 5 bases, with 14 bases remaining between them. The full variable domain, with the rest looked up from reference TRBV5-1 and TRBJ1-2, is KAGVTQTPRYLIKTRGQQVTLSCSPISGHRSVSWYQQTPGQGLQFLFEYFSETQRNKGNFPGRFSGRQFSNSRSEMNVSTLELGDSALYLCASSSGGGRYGYTFGSGTRLTVV.

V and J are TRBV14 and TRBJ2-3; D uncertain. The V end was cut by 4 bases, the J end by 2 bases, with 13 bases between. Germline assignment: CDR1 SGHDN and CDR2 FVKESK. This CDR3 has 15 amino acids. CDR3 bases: TGTGCCAGCAGCCGGTGGCCCAGCGACACAGATACGCAGTATTTT. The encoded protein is CASSRWPSDTDTQYF.

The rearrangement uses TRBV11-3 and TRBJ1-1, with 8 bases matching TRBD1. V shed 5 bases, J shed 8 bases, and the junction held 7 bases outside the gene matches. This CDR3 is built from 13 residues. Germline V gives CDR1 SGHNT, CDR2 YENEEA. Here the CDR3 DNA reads TGTGCCAGCAGCCAGGGACGACAGGGGGAAGCTTTCTTT. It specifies CASSQGRQGEAFF. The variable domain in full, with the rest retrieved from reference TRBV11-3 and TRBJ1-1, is EAGVVQSPRYKIIEKKQPVAFWCNPISGHNTLYWYLQNLGQGPELLIRYENEEAVDDSQLPKDRFSAERLKGVDSTLKIQPAELGDSAVYLCASSQGRQGEAFFGQGTRLTVV.

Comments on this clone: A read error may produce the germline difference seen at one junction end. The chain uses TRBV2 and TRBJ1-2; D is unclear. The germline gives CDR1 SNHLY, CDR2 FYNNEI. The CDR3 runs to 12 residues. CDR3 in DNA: TGTGCCAGCAGCGCAGGATTGGAAAGCTTTGGCTTC. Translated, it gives CASSAGLESFGF.

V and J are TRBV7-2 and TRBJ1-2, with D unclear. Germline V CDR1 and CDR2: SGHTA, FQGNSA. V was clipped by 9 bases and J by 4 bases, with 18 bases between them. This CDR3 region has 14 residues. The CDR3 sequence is CASSNLAGSYGYTF. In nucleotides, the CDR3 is TGTGCCAGTTCAAACCTGGCGGGCTCCTATGGCTACACCTTC. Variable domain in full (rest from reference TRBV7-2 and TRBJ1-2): GAGVSQSPSNKVTEKGKDVELRCDPISGHTALYWYRQSLGQGLEFLIYFQGNSAPDKSGLPSDRFSAERTGGSVSTLTIQRTQQEDSAVYLCASSNLAGSYGYTFGSGTRLTVV.